Reported below is one T cell receptor (beta chain). This entry comes from a study of CD8+CD57+ T cells in acquired aplastic anemia. As for the study in general: Sorted CD4+ and CD8+ cells gave a mean 3.2 ug DNA, range roughly 0.18 to 27.4 ug.

The TCR beta profiling, which covered VDJ combination and CDR3 sequence, was carried out using genomic DNA as the template. Each CDR3 protein is one row after TCRdb ran MiXCR on the reads. The sample carries approximately 260,000 distinct CDR3 sequences, 82% recorded once. Germline V lookup: CDR1 SQVTM, CDR2 ANQGSEA. Between the trimmed V and J ends, which lost 5 bases and 2 bases, there was a span of 10 bases. The CDR3 runs 13 residues. Previously, flow cytometry had revealed CD8+CD57+ cell expansion in the patients chosen for sequencing. This clonotype originated in a human donor with aplastic anemia. This sequence joins TRBV29-1 and TRBJ1-5; D gene ambiguous. Material for sequencing was sorted CD4+, CD8+, or CD8+CD57+ T cells (not recorded which) from PBMCs. CDR3 residues: CSVQMEGNQPQHF. CDR3 sequence (DNA): TGCAGCGTTCAGATGGAAGGCAATCAGCCCCAGCATTTT.